This T cell receptor (beta chain) originates from a study of persistence of HIV-infected CD4 T cells. Nonspecific anti-CD3/anti-CD28 bead stimulation represents the broad CD4+ T cell repertoire. CD4+ T cells upregulating both CD40 ligand and CD69 were sorted as responding cells. The immunoSEQ assay was version 4, run in survey mode. Sequencing was performed with immunoSEQ multiplex PCR; in TCRdb, only in-frame clones are kept and a portion is missing. The table has roughly 43,000 clones, roughly 90% seen once. Germline CDR1 MNHEY, CDR2 SVGAGI. The CDR3 length is 14 residues. Trimming took off 6 bases at V and 0 bases at J, with 12 bases between the two ends. This clone occurred a few times. Its specificity is unknown.

V usage is TRBV6-5 and J usage is TRBJ2-7; D may be TRBD1 (6 bases). The sequence was obtained from an adult man with HIV who was CMV-seropositive. This material consisted of CD4+ T cells sorted from PBMCs after approximately 19-hour stimulation, taken from a patient who received antiretroviral therapy. CDR3 in amino acids: CASSPDRSSYEQYF. The CDR3 DNA is TGTGCCAGCAGCCCCGACAGGAGCTCCTACGAGCAGTACTTC.